This TCR beta chain is from a study of blood T cell repertoires in COVID-19. Libraries were prepared by immunoSEQ multiplex PCR; TCRdb keeps only in-frame clonotypes and omits some of them. In the table there are 150,000 to 200,000 clones, roughly 91% of which are singletons. Trimming cost V 1 base and J 0 bases; bases outside gene matches: 8. Germline V gene lookup returns CDR1 SGDLS and CDR2 YYNGEE. The CDR3 runs 19 residues. Specimen: peripheral blood. The chain recombines TRBV9 with TRBJ2-6; 9 bases match TRBD1. The TCR originated in a woman aged 50 to 60 with acute or convalescent COVID-19. CDR3 sequence: CASSVRLDRGTSGANVLTF. DNA of the CDR3: TGTGCCAGCAGCGTACGGCTGGACAGGGGAACCTCTGGGGCCAACGTCCTGACTTTC.